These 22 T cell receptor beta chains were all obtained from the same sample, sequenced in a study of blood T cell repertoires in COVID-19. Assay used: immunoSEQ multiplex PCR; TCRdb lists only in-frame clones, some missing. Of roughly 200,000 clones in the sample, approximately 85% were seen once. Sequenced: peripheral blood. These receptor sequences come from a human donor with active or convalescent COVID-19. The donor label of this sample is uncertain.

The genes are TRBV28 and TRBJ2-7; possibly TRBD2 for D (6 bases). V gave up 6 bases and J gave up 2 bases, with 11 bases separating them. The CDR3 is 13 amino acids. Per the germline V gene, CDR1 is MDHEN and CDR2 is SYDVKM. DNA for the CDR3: TGTGCCAGCAGATACGGGGGAGCCTACGAGCAGTACTTC. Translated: CASRYGGAYEQYF.

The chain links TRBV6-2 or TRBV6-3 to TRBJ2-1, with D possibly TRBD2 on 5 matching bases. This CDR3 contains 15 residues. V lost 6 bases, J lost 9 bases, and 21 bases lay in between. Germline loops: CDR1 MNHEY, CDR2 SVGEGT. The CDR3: CASSPQPLGRAEQFF. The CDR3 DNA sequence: TGTGCCAGCAGCCCCCAGCCACTAGGTCGGGCTGAGCAGTTCTTC.

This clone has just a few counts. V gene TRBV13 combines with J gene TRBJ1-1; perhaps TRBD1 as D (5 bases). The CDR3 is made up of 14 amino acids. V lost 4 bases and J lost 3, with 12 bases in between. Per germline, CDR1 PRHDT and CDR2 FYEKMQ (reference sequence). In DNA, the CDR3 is TGTGCCAGCAGCTCCAGGGAAAAGGACACTGAAGCTTTCTTT. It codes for CASSSREKDTEAFF.

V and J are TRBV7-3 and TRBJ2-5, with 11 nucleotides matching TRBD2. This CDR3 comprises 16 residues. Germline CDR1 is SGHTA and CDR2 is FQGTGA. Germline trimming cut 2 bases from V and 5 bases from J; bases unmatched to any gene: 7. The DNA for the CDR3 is TGTGCCAGCAGCTTAGGGACTAGCGGTGCGGGGGAGACCCAGTACTTC. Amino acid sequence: CASSLGTSGAGETQYF.

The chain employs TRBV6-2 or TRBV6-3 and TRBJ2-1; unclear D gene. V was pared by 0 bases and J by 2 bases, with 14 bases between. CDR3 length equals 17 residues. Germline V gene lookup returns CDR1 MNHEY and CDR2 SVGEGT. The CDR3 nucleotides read TGTGCCAGCAGTTACTCGGCCCTGACAAGGCCCTACAATGAGCAGTTCTTC. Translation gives CASSYSALTRPYNEQFF.

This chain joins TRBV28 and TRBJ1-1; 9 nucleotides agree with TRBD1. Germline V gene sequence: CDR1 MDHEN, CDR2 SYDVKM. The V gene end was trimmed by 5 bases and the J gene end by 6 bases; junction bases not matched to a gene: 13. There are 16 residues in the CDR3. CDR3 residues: CASSPTLQGARAEAFF. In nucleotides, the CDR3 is TGTGCCAGCAGTCCCACCCTACAGGGGGCGCGGGCTGAAGCTTTCTTT.

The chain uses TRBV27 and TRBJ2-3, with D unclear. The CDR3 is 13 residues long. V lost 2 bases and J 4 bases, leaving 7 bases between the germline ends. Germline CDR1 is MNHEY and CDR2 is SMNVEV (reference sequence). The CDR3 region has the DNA TGTGCCAGCAGTTTACAGTTCTCAGATACGCAGTATTTT. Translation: CASSLQFSDTQYF.

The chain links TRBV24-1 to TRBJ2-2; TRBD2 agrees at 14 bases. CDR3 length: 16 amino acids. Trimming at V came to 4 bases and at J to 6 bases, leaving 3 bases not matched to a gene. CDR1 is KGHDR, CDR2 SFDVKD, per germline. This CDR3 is CATSEPGLAGAGELFF. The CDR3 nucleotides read TGTGCCACCAGTGAACCGGGACTAGCGGGAGCCGGGGAGCTGTTTTTT.

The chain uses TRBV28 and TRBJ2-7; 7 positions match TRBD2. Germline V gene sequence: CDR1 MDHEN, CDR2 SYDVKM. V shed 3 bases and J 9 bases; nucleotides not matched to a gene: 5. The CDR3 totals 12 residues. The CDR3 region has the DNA TGTGCCAGCAGTTTGCGGGACTACCGGCAGTACTTC. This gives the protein CASSLRDYRQYF.

The CDR3 spells CASSLGGGTQYF. The CDR3 DNA is TGTGCCAGCAGTTTGGGTGGCGGGACCCAGTACTTC. The chain has TRBV12-3 or TRBV12-4 and TRBJ2-5; D uncertain. The CDR3 spans 12 residues. Deletions cut 3 bases from V and 7 bases from J, with 9 bases between.

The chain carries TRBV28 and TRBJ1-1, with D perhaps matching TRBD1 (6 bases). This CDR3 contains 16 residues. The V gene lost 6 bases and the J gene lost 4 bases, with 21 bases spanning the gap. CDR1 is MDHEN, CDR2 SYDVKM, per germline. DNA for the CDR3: TGTGCCAGCAGGCCGGGGACCCGAGGGGGGGGCACTGAAGCTTTCTTT. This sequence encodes CASRPGTRGGGTEAFF.

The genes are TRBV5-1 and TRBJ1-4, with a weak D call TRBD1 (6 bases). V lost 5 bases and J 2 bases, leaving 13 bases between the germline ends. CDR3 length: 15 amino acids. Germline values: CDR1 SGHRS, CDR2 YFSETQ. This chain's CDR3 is CASRATGNTNEKLFF. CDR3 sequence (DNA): TGCGCCAGCAGGGCGACAGGAAATACTAATGAAAAACTGTTTTTT.

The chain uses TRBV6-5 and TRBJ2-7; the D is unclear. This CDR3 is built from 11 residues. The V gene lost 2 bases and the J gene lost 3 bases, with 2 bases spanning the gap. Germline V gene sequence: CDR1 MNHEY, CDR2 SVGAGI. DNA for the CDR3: TGTGCCAGCAGTTACCACTACGAGCAGTACTTC. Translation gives CASSYHYEQYF.

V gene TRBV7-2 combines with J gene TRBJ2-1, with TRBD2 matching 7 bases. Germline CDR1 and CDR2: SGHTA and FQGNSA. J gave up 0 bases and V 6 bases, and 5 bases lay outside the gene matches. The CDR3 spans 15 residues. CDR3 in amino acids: CASSTSVSSYNEQFF. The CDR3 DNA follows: TGTGCCAGCAGTACTAGCGTGAGCTCCTACAATGAGCAGTTCTTC.

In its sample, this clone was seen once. The CDR3 DNA sequence: TGTGCCAGCAGCGTAGACCCACAGGGGTTTGAAAACTATGGCTACACCTTC. This translates into CASSVDPQGFENYGYTF. The chain combines TRBV9 with TRBJ1-2; 7 nucleotides line up with TRBD1. Germline CDR1 reads SGDLS; CDR2 reads YYNGEE. V was clipped by 0 bases and J by 2 bases; unmatched bases: 10. This CDR3 is built from 17 residues.

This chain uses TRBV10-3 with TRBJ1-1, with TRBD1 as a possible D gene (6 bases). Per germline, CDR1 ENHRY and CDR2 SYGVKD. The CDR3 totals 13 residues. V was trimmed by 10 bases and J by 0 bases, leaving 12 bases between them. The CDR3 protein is CATWDKLNTEAFF. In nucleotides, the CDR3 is TGTGCCACCTGGGACAAACTGAACACTGAAGCTTTCTTT.

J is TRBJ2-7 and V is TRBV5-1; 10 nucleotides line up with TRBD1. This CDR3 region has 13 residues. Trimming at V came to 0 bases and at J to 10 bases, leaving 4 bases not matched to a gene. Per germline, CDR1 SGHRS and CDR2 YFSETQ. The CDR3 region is CASSLEGQGIQYF. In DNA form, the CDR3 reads TGCGCCAGCAGCTTGGAGGGACAGGGGATACAGTACTTC.

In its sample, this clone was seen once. As DNA, the CDR3 is TGTGCCAGCACTCACGGGGGCACAGATACGCAGTATTTT. Amino acids: CASTHGGTDTQYF. This sequence joins TRBV27 and TRBJ2-3; the D gene is possibly TRBD2 (5 bases). Germline V CDR1 and CDR2: MNHEY, SMNVEV (reference sequence). The CDR3 spans 13 residues. The ends were cut back, 7 bases at V and 1 base at J, with 9 bases in the middle.

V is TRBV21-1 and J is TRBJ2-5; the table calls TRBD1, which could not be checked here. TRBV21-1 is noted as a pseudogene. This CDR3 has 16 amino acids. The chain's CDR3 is CASSRPSGQTEETQYF. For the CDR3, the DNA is TGTGCCAGCAGTCGACCCTCCGGACAGACTGAAGAGACCCAGTACTTC.

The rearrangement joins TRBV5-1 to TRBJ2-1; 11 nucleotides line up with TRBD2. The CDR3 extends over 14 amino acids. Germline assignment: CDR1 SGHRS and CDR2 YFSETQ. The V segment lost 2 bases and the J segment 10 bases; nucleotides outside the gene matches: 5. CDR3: CASSLLAGVREQFF. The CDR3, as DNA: TGCGCCAGCAGCTTACTAGCGGGAGTGCGGGAGCAGTTCTTC. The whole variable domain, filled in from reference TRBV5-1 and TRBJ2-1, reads KAGVTQTPRYLIKTRGQQVTLSCSPISGHRSVSWYQQTPGQGLQFLFEYFSETQRNKGNFPGRFSGRQFSNSRSEMNVSTLELGDSALYLCASSLLAGVREQFFGPGTRLTVL.

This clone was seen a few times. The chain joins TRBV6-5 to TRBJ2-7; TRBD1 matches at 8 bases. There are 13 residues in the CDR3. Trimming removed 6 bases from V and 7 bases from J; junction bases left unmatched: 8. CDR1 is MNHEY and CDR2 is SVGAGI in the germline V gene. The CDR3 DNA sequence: TGTGCCAGCAGGGACAGGGTTTTGGGGGAGCAGTACTTC. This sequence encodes CASRDRVLGEQYF.

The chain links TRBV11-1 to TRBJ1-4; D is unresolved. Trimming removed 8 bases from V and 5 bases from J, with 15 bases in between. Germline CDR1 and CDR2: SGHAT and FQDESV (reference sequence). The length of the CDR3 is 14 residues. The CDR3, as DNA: TGTGCCAGCGAAGGACGGGGAAGAAATGAAAAACTGTTTTTT. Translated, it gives CASEGRGRNEKLFF.